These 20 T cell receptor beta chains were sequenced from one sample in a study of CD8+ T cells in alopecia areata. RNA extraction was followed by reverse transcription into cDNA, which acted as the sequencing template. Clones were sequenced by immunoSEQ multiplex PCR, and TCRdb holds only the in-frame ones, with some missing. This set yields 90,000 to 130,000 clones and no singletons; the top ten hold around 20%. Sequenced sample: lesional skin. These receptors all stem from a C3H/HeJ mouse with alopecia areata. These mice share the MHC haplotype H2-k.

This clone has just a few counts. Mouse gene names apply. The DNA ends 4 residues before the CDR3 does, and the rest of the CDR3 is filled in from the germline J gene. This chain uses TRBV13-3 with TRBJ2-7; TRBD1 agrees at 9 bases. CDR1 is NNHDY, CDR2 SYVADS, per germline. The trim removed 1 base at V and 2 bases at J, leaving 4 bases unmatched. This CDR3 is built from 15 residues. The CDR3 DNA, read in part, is TGTGCCAGCAGTGATTCCGGGACAGGGCCCTAT. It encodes CASSDSGTGPY. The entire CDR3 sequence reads CASSDSGTGPYEQYF.

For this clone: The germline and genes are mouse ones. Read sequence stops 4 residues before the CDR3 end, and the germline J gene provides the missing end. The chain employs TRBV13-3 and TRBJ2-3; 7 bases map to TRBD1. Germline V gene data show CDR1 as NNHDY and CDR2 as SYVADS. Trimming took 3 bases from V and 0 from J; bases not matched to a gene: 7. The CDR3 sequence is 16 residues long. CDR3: CASSAPTGPSAETLYF. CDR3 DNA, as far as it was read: TGTGCCAGCAGTGCCCCGACAGGGCCTAGTGCAGAA.

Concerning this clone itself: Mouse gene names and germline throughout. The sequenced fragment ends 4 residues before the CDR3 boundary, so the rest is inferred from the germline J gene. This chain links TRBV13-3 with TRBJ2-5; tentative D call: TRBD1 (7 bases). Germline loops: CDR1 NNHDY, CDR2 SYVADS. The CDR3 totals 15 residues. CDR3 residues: CASSDEGAREDTQYF. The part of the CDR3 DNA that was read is TGTGCCAGCAGTGATGAGGGGGCGCGGGAAGAC.

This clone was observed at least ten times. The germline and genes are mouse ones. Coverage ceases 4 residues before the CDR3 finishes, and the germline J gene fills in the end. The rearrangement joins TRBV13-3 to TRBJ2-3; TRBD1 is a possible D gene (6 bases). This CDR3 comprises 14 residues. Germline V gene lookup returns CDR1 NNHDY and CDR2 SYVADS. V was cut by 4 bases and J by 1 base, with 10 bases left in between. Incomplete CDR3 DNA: TGTGCCAGCAGTTCGAGACAGGGTGCAGAA. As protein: CASSSRQGAE. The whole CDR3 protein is CASSSRQGAETLYF.

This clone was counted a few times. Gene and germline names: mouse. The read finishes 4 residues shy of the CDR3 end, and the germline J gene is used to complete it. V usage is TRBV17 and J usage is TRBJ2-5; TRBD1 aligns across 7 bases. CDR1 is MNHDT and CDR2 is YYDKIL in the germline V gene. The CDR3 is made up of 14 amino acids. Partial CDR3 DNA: TGTGCTAGCAGTAGAGAGGGACAGAAAGAC. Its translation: CASSREGQKD. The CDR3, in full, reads CASSREGQKDTQYF.

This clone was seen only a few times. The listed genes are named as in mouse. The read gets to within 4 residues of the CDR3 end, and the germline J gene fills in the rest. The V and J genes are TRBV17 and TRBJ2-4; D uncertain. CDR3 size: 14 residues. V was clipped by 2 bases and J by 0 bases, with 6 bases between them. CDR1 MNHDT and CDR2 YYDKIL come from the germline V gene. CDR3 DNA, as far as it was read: TGTGCTAGCAGTAGATTCCCTAGTCAAAAC. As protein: CASSRFPSQN. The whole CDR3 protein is CASSRFPSQNTLYF.

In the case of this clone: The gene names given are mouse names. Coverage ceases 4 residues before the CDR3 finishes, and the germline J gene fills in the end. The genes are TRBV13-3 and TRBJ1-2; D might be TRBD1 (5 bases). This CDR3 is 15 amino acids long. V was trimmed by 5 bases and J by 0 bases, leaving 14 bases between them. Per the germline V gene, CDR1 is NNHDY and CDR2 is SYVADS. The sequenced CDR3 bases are TGTGCCAGCAGCCCCGGACATTTTGCAAACTCC. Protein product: CASSPGHFANS. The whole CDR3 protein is CASSPGHFANSDYTF.

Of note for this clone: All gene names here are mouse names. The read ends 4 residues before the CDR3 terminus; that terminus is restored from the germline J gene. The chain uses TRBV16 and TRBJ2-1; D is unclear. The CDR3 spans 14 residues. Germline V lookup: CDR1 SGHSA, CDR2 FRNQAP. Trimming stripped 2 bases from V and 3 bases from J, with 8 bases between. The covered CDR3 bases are TGTGCAAGCAGCTTAATACAGTCCTATGCT. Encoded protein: CASSLIQSYA. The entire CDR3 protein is CASSLIQSYAEQFF.

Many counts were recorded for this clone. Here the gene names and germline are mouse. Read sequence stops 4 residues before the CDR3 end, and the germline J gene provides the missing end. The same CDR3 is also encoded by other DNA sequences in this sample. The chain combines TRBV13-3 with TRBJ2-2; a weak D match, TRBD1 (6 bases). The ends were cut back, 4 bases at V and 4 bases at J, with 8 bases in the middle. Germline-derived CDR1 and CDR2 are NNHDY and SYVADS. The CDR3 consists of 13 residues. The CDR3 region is CASSLQGTGQLYF. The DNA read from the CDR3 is TGTGCCAGCAGTCTACAGGGCACCGGG.

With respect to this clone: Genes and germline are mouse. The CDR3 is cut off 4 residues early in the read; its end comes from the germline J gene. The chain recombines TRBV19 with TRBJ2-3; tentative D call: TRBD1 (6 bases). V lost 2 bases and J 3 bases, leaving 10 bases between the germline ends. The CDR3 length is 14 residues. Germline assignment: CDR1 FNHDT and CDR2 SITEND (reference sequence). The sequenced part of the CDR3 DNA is TGTGCCAGCAGTATCGGGACAAAAGCAGAA. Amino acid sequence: CASSIGTKAE. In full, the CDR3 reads CASSIGTKAETLYF.

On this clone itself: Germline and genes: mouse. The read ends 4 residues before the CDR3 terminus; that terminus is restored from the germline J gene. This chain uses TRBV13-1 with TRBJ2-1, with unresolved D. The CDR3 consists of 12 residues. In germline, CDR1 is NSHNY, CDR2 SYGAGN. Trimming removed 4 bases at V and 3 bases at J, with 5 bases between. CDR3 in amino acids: CASSLLYAEQFF. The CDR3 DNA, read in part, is TGTGCCAGCAGTCTCCTCTATGCT.

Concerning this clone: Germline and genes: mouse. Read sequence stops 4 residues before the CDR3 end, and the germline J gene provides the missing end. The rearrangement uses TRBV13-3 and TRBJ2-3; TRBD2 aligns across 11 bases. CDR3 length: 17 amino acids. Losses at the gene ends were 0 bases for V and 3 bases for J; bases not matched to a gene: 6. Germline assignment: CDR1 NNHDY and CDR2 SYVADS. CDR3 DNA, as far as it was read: TGTGCCAGCAGTGATGTACTGGGGGGGCGAGGGGCAGAA. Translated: CASSDVLGGRGAE. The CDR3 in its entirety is CASSDVLGGRGAETLYF.

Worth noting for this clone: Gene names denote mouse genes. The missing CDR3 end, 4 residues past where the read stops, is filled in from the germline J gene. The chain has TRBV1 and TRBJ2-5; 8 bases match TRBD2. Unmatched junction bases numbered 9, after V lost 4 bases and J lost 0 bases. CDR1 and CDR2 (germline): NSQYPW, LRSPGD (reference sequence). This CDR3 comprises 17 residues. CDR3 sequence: CTCSGGTGGNNQDTQYF. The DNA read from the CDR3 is TGCACCTGCAGTGGTGGGACTGGAGGGAATAACCAAGAC.

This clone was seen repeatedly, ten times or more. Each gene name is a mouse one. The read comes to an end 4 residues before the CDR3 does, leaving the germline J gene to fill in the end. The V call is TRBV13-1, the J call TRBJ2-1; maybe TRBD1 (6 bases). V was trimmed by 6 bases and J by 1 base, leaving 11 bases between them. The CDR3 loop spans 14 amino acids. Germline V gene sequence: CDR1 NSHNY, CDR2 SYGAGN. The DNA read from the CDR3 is TGTGCCAGCACCGCGGGACAAAACTATGCT. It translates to CASTAGQNYA. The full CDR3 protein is CASTAGQNYAEQFF.

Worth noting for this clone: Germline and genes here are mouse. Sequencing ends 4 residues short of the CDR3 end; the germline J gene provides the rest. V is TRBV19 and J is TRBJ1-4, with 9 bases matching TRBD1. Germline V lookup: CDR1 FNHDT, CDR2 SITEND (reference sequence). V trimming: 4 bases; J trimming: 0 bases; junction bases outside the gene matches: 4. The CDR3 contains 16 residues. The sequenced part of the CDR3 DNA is TGTGCCAGCAGTTCCGGGACAGGGTTTTCCAACGAA. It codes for CASSSGTGFSNE. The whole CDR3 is CASSSGTGFSNERLFF.

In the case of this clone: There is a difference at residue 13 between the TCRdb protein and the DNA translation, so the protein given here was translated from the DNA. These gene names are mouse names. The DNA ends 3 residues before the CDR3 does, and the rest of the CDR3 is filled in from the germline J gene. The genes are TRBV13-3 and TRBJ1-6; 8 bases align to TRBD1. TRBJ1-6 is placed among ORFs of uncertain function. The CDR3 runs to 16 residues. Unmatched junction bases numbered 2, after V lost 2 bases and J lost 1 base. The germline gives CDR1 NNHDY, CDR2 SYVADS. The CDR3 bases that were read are TGTGCCAGCAGTGACGGACAGGGATCCTATAATTCGCCC. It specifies CASSDGQGSYNSP. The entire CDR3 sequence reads CASSDGQGSYNSPLYF.

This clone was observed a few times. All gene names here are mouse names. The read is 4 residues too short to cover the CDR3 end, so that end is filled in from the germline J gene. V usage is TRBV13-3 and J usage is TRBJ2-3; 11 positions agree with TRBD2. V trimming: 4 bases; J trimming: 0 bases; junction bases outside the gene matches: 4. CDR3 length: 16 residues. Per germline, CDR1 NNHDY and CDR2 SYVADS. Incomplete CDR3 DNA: TGTGCCAGCAGTTGGACTGGGGGGATAAGTGCAGAA. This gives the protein CASSWTGGISAE. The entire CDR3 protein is CASSWTGGISAETLYF.

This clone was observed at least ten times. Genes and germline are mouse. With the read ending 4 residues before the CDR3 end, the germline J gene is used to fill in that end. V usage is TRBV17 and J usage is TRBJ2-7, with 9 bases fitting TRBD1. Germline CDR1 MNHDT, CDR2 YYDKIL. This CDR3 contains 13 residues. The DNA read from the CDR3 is TGTGCTAGCAGTAGAGGGACAGGGGAT. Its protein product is CASSRGTGD. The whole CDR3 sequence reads CASSRGTGDEQYF.

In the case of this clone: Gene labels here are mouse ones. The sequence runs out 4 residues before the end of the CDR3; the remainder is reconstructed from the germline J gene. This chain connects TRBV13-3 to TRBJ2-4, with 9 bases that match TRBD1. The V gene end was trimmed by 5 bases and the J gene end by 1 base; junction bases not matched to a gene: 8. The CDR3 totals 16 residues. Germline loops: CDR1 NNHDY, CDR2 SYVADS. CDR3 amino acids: CASSVGQGKGQNTLYF. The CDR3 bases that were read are TGTGCCAGCAGCGTCGGACAGGGGAAAGGTCAAAAC.

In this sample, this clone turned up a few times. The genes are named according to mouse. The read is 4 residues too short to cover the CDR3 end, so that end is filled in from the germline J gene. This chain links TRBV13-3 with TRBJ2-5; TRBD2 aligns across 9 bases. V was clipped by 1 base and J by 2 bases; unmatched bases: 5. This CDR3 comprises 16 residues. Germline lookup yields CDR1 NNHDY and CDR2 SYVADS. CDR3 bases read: TGTGCCAGCAGTGATTGGGGGGGCCGGGGCCAAGAC. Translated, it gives CASSDWGGRGQD. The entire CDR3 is CASSDWGGRGQDTQYF.